This T cell receptor (beta chain) appears in the sequencing data of a study of molecular identifiers for immune sequencing clone quantification. V shed 6 bases and J shed 8 bases, with 18 bases lying between them. Germline values: CDR1 MNHEY, CDR2 SMNVEV (reference sequence). The CDR3 is made up of 14 amino acids. This clonotype was counted a few times. What it recognizes is unknown. Whole-study results and caveats: Clones that exceeded 20 RNA copies held over 98% of effector molecules, yet under 1% in naive cells. Amid around 900,000 naive cells, spiked Jurkat TCR RNA from one cell was reportedly still detectable.

Naive CD8 T cells were picked out by sorting for CD8+CD4-CCR7+CD45RA+. TCRdb called the PCR reads again in MiXCR, with one record for every CDR3 protein. The data contain about 39,000 distinct CDR3 sequences, 18% of them singletons. The TCR comes from a human donor in good health. Some libraries in this study had Jurkat cell RNA spiked in. Material: naive CD8+ T cells from blood, with Jurkat cell RNA spiked in. Subset given: FACS-sorted CD8+CD4-CCR7+CD45RA+ naive T cells. V is TRBV27 and J is TRBJ2-3; TRBD2 is a possible D gene (6 bases). The CDR3 here is CASSYGNPGVTQYF. DNA for the CDR3: TGTGCCAGCAGCTACGGGAACCCGGGGGTTACGCAGTATTTT.